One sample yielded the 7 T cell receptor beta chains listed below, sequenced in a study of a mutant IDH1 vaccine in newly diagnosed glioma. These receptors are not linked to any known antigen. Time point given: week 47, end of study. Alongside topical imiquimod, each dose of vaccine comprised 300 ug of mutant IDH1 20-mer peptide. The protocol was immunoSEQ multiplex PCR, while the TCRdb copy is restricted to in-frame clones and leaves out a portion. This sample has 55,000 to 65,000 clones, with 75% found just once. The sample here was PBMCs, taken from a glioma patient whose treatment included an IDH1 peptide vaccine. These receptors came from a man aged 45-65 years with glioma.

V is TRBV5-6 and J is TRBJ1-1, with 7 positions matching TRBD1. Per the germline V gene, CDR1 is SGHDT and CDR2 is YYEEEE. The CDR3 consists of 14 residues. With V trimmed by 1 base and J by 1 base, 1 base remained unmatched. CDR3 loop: CASSLQGGNTEAFF. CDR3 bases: TGTGCCAGCAGCTTGCAGGGGGGGAACACTGAAGCTTTCTTT.

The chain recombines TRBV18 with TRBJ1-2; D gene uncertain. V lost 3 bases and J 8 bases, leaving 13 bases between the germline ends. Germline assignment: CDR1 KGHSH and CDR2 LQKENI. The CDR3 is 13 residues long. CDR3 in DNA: TGTGCCAGCTCACCTGGACGGGAGAGAGGCTACACCTTC. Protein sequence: CASSPGRERGYTF.

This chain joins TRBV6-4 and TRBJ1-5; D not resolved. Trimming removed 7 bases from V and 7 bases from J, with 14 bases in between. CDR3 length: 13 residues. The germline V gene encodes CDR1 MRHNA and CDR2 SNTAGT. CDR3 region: CASTPSPGQPQHF. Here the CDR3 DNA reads TGTGCCAGCACACCCTCTCCGGGGCAGCCCCAGCATTTT.

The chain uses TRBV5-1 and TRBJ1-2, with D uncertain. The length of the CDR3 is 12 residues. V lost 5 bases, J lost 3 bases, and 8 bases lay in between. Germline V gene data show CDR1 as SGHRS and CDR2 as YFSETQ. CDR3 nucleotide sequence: TGCGCCAGCAGGGCCGGCGACTATGGCTACACCTTC. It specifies CASRAGDYGYTF.

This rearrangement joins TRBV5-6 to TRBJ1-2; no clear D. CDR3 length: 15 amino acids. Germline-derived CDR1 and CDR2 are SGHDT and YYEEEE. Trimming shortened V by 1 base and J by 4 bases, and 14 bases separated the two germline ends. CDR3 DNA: TGTGCCAGCAGCTTGAACTCGGCCAGAGGCTATGGCTACACCTTC. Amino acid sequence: CASSLNSARGYGYTF.

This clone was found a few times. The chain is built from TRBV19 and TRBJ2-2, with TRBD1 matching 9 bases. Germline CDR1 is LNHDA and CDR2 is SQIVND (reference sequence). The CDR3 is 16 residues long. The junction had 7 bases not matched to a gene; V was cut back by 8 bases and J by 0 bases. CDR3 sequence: CASGQGYIANTGELFF. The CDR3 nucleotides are TGTGCCAGTGGACAGGGGTACATCGCGAACACCGGGGAGCTGTTTTTT.

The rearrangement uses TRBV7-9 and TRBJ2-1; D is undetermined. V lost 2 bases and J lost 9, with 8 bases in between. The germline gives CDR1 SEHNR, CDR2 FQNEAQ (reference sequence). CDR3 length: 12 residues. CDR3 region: CASSLPFGEQFF. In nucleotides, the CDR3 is TGTGCCAGCAGCTTACCCTTCGGTGAGCAGTTCTTC.